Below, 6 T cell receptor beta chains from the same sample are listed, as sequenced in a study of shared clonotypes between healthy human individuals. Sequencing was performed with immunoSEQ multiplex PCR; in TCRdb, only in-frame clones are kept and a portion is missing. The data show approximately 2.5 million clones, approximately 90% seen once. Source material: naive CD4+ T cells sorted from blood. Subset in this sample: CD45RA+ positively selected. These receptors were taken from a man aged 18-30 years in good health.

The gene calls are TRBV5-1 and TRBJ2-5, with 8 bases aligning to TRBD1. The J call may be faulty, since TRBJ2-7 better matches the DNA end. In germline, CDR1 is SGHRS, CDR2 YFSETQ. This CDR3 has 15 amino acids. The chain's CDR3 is CASSWGGQGNSEQYF. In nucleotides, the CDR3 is TGCGCCAGCAGCTGGGGTGGACAGGGCAATTCCGAGCAGTACTTC.

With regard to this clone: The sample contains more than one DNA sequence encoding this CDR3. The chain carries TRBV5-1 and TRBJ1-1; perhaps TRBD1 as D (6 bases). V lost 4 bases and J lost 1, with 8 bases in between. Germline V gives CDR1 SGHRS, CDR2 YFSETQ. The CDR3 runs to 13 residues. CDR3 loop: CASSRTANTEAFF. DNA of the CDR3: TGCGCCAGCAGCCGGACAGCGAACACTGAAGCTTTCTTT.

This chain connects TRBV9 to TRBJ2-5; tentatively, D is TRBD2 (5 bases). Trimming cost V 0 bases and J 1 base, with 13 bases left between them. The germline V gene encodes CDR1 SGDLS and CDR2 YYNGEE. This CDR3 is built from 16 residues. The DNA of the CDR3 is TGTGCCAGCAGCGTAGGGGTGACGGCGGGCCAAGAGACCCAGTACTTC. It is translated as CASSVGVTAGQETQYF. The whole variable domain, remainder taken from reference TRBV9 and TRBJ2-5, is DSGVTQTPKHLITATGQRVTLRCSPRSGDLSVYWYQQSLDQGLQFLIQYYNGEERAKGNILERFSAQQFPDLHSELNLSSLELGDSALYFCASSVGVTAGQETQYFGPGTRLLVL.

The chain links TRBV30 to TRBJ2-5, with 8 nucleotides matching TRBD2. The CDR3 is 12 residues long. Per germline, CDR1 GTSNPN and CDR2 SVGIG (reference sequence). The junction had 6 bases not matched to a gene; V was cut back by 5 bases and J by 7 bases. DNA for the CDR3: TGTGCCTGGCAAGCGGGAGTTGGGACCCAGTACTTC. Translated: CAWQAGVGTQYF. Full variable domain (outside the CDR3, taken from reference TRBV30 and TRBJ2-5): SQTIHQWPATLVQPVGSPLSLECTVEGTSNPNLYWYRQAAGRGLQLLFYSVGIGQISSEVPQNLSASRPQDRQFILSSKKLLLSDSGFYLCAWQAGVGTQYFGPGTRLLVL.

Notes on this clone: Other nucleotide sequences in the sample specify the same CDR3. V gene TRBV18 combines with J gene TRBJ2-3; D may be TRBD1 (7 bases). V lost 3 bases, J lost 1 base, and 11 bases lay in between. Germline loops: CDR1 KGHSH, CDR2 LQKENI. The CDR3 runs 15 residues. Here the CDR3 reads CASSPPRGGTDTQYF. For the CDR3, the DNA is TGTGCCAGCTCACCTCCCAGGGGGGGCACAGATACGCAGTATTTT.

Written as DNA, the CDR3 is TGCGCCAGCAGCTTAAATCCCCAGGGGGGCACAGATACGCAGTATTTT. Protein: CASSLNPQGGTDTQYF. The chain has TRBV5-1 and TRBJ2-3, with TRBD1 matching 7 bases. CDR1 is SGHRS, CDR2 YFSETQ, per germline. This CDR3 spans 16 amino acids. Trimming at V came to 2 bases and at J to 1 base, leaving 7 bases not matched to a gene.